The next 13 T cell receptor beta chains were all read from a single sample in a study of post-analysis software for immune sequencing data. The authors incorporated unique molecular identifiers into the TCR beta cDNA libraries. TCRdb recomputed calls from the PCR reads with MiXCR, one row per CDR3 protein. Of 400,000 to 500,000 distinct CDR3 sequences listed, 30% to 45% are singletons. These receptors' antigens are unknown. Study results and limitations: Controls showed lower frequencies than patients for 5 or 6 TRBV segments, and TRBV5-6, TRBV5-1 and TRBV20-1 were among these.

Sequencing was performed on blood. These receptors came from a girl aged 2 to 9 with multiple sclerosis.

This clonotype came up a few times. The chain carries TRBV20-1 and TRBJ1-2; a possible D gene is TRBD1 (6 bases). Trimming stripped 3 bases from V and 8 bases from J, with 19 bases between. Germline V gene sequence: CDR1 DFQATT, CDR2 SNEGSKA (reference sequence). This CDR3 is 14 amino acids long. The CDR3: CSASATQGTKGYTF. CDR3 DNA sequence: TGCAGTGCTAGCGCAACCCAGGGGACAAAGGGCTACACCTTC.

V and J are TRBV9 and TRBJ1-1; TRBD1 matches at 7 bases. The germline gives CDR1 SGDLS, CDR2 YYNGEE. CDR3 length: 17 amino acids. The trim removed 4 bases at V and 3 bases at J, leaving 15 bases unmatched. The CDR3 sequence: CASSPKARTGLYTEAFF. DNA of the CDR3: TGTGCCAGCAGCCCTAAGGCAAGGACAGGATTGTACACTGAAGCTTTCTTT.

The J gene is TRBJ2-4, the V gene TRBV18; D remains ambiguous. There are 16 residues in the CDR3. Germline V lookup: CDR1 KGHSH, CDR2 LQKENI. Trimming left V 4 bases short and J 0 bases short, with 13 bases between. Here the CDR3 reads CASSLHRWIAKNIQYF. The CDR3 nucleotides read TGTGCCAGCTCACTCCACCGTTGGATAGCCAAAAACATTCAGTACTTC. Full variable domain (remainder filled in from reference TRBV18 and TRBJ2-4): NAGVMQNPRHLVRRRGQEARLRCSPMKGHSHVYWYRQLPEEGLKFMVYLQKENIIDESGMPKERFSAEFPKEGPSILRIQQVVRGDSAAYFCASSLHRWIAKNIQYFGAGTRLSVL.

The CDR3: CASSGLGTSEYEQYF. In DNA, the CDR3 is TGTGCCAGCAGTGGTCTCGGGACTAGCGAATACGAGCAGTACTTC. The rearrangement joins TRBV6-1 to TRBJ2-7; 10 bases line up with TRBD2. V lost 4 bases, J lost 4 bases, and 7 bases stayed unmatched. The V gene's germline CDR1 is MNHNS and CDR2 SASEGT. The CDR3 length is 15 residues.

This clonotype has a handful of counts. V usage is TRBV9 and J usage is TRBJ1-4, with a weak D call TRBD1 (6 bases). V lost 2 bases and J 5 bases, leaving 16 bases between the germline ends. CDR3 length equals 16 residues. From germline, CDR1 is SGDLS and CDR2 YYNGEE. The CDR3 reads CASSVNSGTMNEKLFF. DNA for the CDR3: TGTGCCAGCAGCGTTAACAGCGGGACAATGAATGAAAAACTGTTTTTT.

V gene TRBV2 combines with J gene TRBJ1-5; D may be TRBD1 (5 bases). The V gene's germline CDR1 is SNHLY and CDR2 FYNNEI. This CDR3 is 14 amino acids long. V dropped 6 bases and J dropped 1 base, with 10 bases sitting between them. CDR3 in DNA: TGTGCCAGCAGGGAAAGGGACAGCAATCAGCCCCAGCATTTT. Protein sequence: CASRERDSNQPQHF.

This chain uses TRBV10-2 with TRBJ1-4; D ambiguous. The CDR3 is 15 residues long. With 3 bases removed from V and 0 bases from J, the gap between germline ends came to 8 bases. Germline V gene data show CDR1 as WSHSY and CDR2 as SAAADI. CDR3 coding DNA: TGCGCCAGCAGTGATGGTGGGGCAACTAATGAAAAACTGTTTTTT. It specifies CASSDGGATNEKLFF.

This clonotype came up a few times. CDR3 loop: CASSFDRGRDEQFF. CDR3 nucleotides: TGTGCCAGCAGCTTCGACAGGGGGCGCGATGAGCAGTTCTTC. This chain uses TRBV7-3 with TRBJ2-1; 10 positions agree with TRBD1. V shed 3 bases and J 8 bases; nucleotides not matched to a gene: 4. This CDR3 has 14 residues. CDR1 SGHTA and CDR2 FQGTGA come from the germline V gene.

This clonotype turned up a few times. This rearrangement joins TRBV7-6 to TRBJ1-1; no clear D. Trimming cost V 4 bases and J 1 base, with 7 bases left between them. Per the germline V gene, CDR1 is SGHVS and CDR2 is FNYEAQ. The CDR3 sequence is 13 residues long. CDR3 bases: TGTGCCAGCAGCTCTCGATGGAACACTGAAGCTTTCTTT. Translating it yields CASSSRWNTEAFF.

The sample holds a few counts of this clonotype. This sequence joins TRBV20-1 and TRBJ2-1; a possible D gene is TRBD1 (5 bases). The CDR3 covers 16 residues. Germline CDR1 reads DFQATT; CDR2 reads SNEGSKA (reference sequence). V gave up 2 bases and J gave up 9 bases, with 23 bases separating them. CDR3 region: CSARHRQGTIRSEQFF. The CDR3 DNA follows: TGCAGTGCTAGACACCGCCAGGGAACCATAAGGAGTGAGCAGTTCTTC.

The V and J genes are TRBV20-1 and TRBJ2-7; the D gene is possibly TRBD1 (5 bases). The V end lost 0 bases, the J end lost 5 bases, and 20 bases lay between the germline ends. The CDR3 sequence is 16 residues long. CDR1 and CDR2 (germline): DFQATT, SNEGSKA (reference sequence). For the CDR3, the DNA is TGCAGTGCTAGAGATTCTTTCGGCAGGGATCTCAACGAGCAGTACTTC. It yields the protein CSARDSFGRDLNEQYF.

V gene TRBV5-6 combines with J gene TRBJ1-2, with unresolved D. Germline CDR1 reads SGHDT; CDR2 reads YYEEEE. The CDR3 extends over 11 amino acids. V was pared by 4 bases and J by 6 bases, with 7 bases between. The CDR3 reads CASSAGNGYTF. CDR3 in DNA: TGTGCCAGCAGCGCGGGGAATGGCTACACCTTC.

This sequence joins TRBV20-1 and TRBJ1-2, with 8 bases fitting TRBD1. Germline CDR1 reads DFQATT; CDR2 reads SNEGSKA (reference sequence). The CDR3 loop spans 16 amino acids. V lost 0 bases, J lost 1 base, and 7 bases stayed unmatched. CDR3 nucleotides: TGCAGTGCTAGAGACGGACAGGGATCATTTAACTATGGCTACACCTTC. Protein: CSARDGQGSFNYGYTF.